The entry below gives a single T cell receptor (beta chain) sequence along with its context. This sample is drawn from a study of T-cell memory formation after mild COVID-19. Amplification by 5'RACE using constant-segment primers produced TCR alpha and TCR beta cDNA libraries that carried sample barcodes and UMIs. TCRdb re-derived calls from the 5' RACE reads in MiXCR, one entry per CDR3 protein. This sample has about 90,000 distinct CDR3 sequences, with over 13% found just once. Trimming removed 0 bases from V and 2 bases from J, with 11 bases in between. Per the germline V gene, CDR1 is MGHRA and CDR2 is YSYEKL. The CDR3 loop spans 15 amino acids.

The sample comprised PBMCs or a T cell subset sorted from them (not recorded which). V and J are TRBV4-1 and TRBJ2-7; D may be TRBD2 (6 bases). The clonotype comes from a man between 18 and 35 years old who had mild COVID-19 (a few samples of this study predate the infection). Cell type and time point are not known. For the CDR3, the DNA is TGCGCCAGCAGCCAAGACCGGGGGTCGGCCTACGAGCAGTACTTC. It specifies CASSQDRGSAYEQYF.